Ten or more counts support the clone carrying this T cell receptor (beta chain). These data originate in a study of Graves' ophthalmopathy and Graves' hyperthyroidism. The germline gives CDR1 WSHSY, CDR2 SAAADI. V lost 7 bases and J lost 1; bases outside the gene matches: 6. This CDR3 is built from 14 residues. RNA served as the template for amplifying TCR beta CDR3 regions. HTBI-primed first-round RT-PCR preceded second-round multiplex PCR. TCRdb fed the multiplex PCR reads into MiXCR, producing one record per CDR3 protein. The table lists about 390,000 distinct CDR3 sequences, roughly 15% of them singletons.

The specimen was peripheral blood. The origin of this receptor is an adult woman with stable Graves' hyperthyroidism. The rearrangement uses TRBV10-2 and TRBJ2-5; 7 bases map to TRBD1. The chain's CDR3 is CASNVGQAQETQYF. DNA for the CDR3: TGCGCCAGCAATGTAGGACAGGCCCAAGAGACCCAGTACTTC.